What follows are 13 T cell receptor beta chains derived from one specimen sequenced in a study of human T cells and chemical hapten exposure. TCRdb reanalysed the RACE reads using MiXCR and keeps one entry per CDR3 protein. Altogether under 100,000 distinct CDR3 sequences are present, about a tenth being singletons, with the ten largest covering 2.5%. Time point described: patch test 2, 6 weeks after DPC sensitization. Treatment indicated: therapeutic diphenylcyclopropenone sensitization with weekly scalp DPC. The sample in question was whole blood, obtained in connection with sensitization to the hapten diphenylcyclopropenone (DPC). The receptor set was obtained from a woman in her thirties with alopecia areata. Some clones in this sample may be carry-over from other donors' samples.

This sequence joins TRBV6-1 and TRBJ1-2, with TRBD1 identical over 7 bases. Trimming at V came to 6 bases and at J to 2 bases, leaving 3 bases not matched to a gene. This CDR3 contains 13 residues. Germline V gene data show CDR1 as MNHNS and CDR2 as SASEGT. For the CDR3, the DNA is TGTGCCAGCAGACCGACAGGGAACTATGGCTACACCTTC. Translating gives CASRPTGNYGYTF.

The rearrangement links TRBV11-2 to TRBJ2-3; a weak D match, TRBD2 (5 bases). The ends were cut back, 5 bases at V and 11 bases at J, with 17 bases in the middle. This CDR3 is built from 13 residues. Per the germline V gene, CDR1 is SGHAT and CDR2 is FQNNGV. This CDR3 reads CASSPPGEWMQYF. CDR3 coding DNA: TGTGCCAGCAGCCCCCCCGGGGAGTGGATGCAGTATTTT. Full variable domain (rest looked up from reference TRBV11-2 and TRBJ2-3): EAGVAQSPRYKIIEKRQSVAFWCNPISGHATLYWYQQILGQGPKLLIQFQNNGVVDDSQLPKDRFSAERLKGVDSTLKIQPAKLEDSAVYLCASSPPGEWMQYFGPGTRLTVL.

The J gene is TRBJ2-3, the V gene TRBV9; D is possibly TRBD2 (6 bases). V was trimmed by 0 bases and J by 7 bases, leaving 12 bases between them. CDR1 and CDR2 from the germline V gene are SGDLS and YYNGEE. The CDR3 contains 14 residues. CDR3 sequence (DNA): TGTGCCAGCAGCGTAGGGACTACGCTATATACGCAGTATTTT. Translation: CASSVGTTLYTQYF.

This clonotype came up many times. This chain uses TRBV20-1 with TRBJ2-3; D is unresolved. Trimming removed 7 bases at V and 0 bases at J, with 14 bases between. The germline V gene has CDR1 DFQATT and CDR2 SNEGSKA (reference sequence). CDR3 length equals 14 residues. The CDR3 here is CSVQEQSSTDTQYF. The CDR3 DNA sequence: TGCAGTGTACAAGAGCAGTCTAGCACAGATACGCAGTATTTT.

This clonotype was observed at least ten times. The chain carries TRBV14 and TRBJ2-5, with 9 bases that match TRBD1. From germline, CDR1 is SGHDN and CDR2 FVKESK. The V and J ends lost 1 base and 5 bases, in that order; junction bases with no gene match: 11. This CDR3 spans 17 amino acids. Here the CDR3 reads CASSQGGQGSVQETQYF. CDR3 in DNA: TGTGCCAGCAGCCAAGGGGGACAGGGATCGGTCCAGGAGACCCAGTACTTC.

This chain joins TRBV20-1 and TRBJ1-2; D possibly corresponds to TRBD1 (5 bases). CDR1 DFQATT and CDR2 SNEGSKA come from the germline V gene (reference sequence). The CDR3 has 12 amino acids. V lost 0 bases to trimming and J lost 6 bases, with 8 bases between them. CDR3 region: CSARDLGDGYTF. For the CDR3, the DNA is TGCAGTGCTAGAGATCTGGGGGATGGCTACACCTTC.

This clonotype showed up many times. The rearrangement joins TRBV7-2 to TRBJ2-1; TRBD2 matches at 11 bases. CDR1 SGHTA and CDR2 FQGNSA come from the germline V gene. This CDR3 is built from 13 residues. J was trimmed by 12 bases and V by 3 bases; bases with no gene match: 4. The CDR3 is CASSLTSGTGQFF. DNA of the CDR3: TGTGCCAGCAGCTTGACTAGCGGGACGGGGCAGTTCTTC.

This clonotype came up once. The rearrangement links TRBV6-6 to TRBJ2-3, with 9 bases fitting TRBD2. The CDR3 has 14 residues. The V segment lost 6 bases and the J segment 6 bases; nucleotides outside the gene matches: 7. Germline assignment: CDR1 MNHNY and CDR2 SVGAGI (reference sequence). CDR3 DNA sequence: TGTGCCAGCAGGCGGGGGGGCGGGGTCGATACGCAGTATTTT. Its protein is CASRRGGGVDTQYF.

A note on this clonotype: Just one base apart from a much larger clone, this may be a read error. CDR3 sequence (DNA): TGTGCCAGCAGTTCTCAGCCTGACACCGATGGCCACACCTTC. This encodes CASSSQPDTDGHTF. The V and J genes are TRBV28 and TRBJ1-2; D gene ambiguous. The CDR3 has 14 amino acids. Germline values: CDR1 MDHEN, CDR2 SYDVKM.

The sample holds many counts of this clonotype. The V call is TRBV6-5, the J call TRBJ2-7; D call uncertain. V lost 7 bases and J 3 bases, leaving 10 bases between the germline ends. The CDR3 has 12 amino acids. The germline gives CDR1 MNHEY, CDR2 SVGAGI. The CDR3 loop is CASTNRLYEQYF. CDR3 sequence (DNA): TGTGCCAGCACCAACCGACTCTACGAGCAGTACTTC.

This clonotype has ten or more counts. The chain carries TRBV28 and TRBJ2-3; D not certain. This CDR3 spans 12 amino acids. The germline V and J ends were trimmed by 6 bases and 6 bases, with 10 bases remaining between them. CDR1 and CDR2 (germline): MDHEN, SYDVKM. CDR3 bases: TGTGCCAGCAGCTCTACATCGGATACGCAGTATTTT. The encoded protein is CASSSTSDTQYF.

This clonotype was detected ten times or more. The CDR3 loop is CASTSLPRNEQFF. The CDR3 DNA follows: TGTGCCAGCACCTCGTTGCCACGTAATGAGCAGTTCTTC. V is TRBV28 and J is TRBJ2-1; D is uncertain. The germline V gene encodes CDR1 MDHEN and CDR2 SYDVKM. The V end lost 7 bases, the J end lost 7 bases, and 14 bases lay between the germline ends. The CDR3 runs 13 residues.

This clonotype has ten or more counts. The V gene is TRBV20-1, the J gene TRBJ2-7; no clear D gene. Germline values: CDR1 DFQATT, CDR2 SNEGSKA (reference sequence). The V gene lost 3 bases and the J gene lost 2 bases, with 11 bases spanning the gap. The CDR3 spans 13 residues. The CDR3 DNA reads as TGCAGTGCTAGTTGGGGTAACACCTACGAGCAGTACTTC. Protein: CSASWGNTYEQYF.